This TCR beta chain was obtained from a study of prognosis after radiotherapy for stage I lung cancer. Two-round multiplex PCR on genomic DNA was the method by which TCR beta CDR3 was amplified. First-round PCR used primers specific to each TRBV and TRBJ gene. One entry per CDR3 protein, called by TCRdb with MiXCR from the multiplex PCR reads. The sample lists approximately 30,000 distinct CDR3 sequences; 32% were seen once. This clonotype has ten or more counts. The source material was PBMCs, sampled before or after stereotactic body radiation therapy (not recorded which). The receptor comes from a donor over 45 with non-small cell lung cancer.

The CDR3 region has the DNA TGTGCCAGTAGTATAGGTGGCTCGGAAGAGACCCAGTACTTC. Its protein is CASSIGGSEETQYF. The chain couples TRBV19 to TRBJ2-5; no firm D call. Germline V lookup: CDR1 LNHDA, CDR2 SQIVND (reference sequence). The length of the CDR3 is 14 residues. V was shortened by 1 base and J by 3 bases, with 9 bases between the two germline ends.